This T cell receptor (beta chain) was identified in a study of CD8+ T cells in alopecia areata. Study overall: Scalp area affected, as a percentage, set the severity score of treated patients.

Treatment in this sample: oral pan-JAK inhibitor, 5-10 mg twice daily. Patients with alopecia areata provided lesional scalp punch biopsies as well as peripheral blood. TCR sequencing used cDNA made by reverse transcription of extracted RNA. Profiled with immunoSEQ multiplex PCR; TCRdb holds only in-frame clones, not every one. Of about 42,000 clones detected, roughly two thirds appear once; the ten largest clones hold about a fifth. This CDR3 is built from 15 residues. Germline CDR1 reads MGHRA; CDR2 reads YSYEKL. V lost 1 base and J lost 2, with 8 bases in between. Worth noting for this clone: Its antigen is unidentified.

The study's findings and limits: Many of the expanded lesional clones endured in scalp and blood while on tofacitinib.

The TCR originated in a human donor with alopecia areata. Here the sequenced sample was CD8+ T cells sorted from blood, taken at week 4, from a patient treated with tofacitinib. The chain has TRBV4-1 and TRBJ2-2; D not resolved. CDR3: CASSQGPVNTGELFF. In nucleotides, the CDR3 is TGCGCCAGCAGCCAAGGTCCAGTCAACACCGGGGAGCTGTTTTTT.